Listed here is a single T cell receptor (beta chain). The germline CDR1 and CDR2 sequences are MNHEY and SVGAGI. CDR3 length: 13 residues. V was trimmed by 6 bases and J by 4 bases, leaving 12 bases between them. Original handling: Estimated nucleated cell counts came from reference gene primer amplification. Sequenced by immunoSEQ multiplex PCR; TCRdb stores in-frame clones only, minus some. V, J and clone size are those of that table, while D and trimming were read from the DNA. The sample lists just under 65,000 clones, 65% to 85% occurring once. The sample comes from a study of blood T cell repertoires in COVID-19. Study in general: Both acute and convalescent COVID-19 samples were obtained from the United States, Italy and Spain. Sample material is recorded as cDNA or gDNA derived from T cells, B-cell-depleted T cells, or PBMCs.

The specimen sequenced was peripheral blood. V is TRBV6-5 and J is TRBJ1-2, with a tentative D call TRBD1 (6 bases). The sequence was obtained from a human donor in a cohort sampled during active COVID-19. The DNA for the CDR3 is TGTGCCAGCAGACAGGACAGCCTCTATGGCTACACCTTC. This codes for CASRQDSLYGYTF.